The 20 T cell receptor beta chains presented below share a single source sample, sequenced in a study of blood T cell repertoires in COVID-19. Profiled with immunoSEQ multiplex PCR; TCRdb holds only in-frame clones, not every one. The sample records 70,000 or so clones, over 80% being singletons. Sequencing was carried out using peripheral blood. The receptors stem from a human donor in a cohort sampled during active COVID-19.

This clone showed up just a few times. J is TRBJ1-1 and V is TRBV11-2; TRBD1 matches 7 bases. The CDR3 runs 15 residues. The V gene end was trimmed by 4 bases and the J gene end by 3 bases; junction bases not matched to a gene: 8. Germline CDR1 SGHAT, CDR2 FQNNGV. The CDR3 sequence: CASSYVYRGDTEAFF. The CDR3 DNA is TGTGCCAGCAGCTACGTTTACAGGGGCGACACTGAAGCTTTCTTT.

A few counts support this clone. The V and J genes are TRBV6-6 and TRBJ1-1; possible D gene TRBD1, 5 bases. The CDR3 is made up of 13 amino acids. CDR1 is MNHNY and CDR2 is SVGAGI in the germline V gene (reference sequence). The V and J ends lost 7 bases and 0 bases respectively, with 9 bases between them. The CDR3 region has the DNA TGTGCCAGCACTACGACAGTGAACACTGAAGCTTTCTTT. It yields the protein CASTTTVNTEAFF.

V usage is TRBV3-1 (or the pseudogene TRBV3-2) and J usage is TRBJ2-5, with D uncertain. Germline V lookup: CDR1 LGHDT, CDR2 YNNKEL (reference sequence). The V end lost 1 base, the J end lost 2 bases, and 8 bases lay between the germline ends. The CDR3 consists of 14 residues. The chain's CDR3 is CASSQVSGQETQYF. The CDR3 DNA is TGTGCCAGCAGCCAAGTTTCCGGGCAAGAGACCCAGTACTTC.

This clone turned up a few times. The CDR3 region is CSAGGQFGNEQYF. In DNA form, the CDR3 reads TGCAGCGCCGGGGGGCAGTTCGGCAACGAGCAGTACTTC. V usage is TRBV29-1 and J usage is TRBJ2-7; D is possibly TRBD2 (7 bases). This CDR3 comprises 13 residues. The V gene lost 7 bases and the J gene lost 5 bases, with 18 bases spanning the gap. The germline V gene has CDR1 SQVTM and CDR2 ANQGSEA.

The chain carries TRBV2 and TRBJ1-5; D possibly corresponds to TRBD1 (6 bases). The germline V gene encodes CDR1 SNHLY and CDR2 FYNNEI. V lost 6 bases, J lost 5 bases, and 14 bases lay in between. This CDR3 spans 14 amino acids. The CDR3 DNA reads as TGTGCCAGCAGCGGACAGTCGCGCGATCAGCCCCAGCATTTT. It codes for CASSGQSRDQPQHF.

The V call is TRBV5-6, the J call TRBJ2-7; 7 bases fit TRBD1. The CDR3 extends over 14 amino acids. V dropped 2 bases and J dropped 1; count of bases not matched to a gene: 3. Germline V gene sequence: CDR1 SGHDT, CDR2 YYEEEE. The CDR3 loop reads CASSFDRESYEQYF. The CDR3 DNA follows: TGTGCCAGCAGCTTTGACAGGGAATCCTACGAGCAGTACTTC.

CDR3 residues: CASSQDDREGFKMEEETQYF. The CDR3 DNA sequence: TGCGCCAGCAGCCAAGACGACAGGGAAGGATTCAAGATGGAAGAGGAGACCCAGTACTTC. This chain uses TRBV4-1 with TRBJ2-5, with 7 positions matching TRBD1. The CDR3 extends over 20 amino acids. Germline V gene sequence: CDR1 MGHRA, CDR2 YSYEKL. V lost 0 bases to trimming and J lost 5 bases; unmatched junction nucleotides: 21.

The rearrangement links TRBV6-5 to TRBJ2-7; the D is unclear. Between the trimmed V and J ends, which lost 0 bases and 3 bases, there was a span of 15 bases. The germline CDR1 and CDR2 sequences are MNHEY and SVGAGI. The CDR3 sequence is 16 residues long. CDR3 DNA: TGTGCCAGCAGTTACTCGAGGTTCAGTAATCTCTACGAGCAGTACTTC. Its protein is CASSYSRFSNLYEQYF.

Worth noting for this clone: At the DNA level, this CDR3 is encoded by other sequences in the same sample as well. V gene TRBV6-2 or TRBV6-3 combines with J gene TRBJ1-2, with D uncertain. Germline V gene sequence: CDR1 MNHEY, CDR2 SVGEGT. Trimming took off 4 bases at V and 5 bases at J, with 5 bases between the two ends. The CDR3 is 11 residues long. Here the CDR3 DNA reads TGTGCCAGCAGTTCCGGGTATGGCTACACCTTC. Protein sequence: CASSSGYGYTF.

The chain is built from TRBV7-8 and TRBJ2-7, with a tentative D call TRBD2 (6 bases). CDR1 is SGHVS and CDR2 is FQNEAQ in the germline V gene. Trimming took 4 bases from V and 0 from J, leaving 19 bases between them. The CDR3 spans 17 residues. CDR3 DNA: TGTGCCAGCAGCTCTATCGCGGTCTTCGGGAGCTCCTACGAGCAGTACTTC. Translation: CASSSIAVFGSSYEQYF.

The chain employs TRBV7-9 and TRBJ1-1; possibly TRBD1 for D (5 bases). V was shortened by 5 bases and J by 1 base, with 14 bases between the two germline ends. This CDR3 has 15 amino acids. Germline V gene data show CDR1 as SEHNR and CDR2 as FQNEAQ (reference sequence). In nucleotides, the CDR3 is TGTGCCAGCAGCGCCCCAGGGAGGGAGAACACTGAAGCTTTCTTT. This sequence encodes CASSAPGRENTEAFF. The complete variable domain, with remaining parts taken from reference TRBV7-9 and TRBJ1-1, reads DTGVSQNPRHKITKRGQNVTFRCDPISEHNRLYWYRQTLGQGPEFLTYFQNEAQLEKSRLLSDRFSAERPKGSFSTLEIQRTEQGDSAMYLCASSAPGRENTEAFFGQGTRLTVV.

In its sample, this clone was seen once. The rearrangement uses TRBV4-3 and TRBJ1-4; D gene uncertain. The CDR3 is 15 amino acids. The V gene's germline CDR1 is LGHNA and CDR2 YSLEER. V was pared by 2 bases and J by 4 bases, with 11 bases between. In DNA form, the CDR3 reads TGCGCCAGCAGCCAAAACCGGGTCGTTAATGAAAAACTGTTTTTT. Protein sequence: CASSQNRVVNEKLFF.

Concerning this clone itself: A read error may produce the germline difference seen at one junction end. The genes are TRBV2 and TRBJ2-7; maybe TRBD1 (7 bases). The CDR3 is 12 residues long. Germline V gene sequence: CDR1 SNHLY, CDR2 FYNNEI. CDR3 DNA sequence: TGTGCCAGCAGTGAATATGGCGGGACAGTAGACTTC. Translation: CASSEYGGTVDF.

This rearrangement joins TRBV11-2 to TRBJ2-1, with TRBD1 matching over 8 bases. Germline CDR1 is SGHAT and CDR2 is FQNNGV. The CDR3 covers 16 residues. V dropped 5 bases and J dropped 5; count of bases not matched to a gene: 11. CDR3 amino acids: CASSPRGQGLNNEQFF. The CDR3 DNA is TGTGCCAGCAGCCCCCGCGGACAGGGATTGAACAATGAGCAGTTCTTC.

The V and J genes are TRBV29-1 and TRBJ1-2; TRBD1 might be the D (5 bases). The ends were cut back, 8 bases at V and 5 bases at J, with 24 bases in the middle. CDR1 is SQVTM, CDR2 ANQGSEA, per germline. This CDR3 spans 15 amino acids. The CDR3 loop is CSLWDSRTKGYGYTF. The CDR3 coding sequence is TGCAGCCTTTGGGACTCAAGAACGAAGGGGTATGGCTACACCTTC. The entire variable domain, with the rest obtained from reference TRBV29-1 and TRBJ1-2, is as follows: SAVISQKPSRDICQRGTSLTIQCQVDSQVTMMFWYRQQPGQSLTLIATANQGSEATYESGFVIDKFPISRPNLTFSTLTVSNMSPEDSSIYLCSLWDSRTKGYGYTFGSGTRLTVV.

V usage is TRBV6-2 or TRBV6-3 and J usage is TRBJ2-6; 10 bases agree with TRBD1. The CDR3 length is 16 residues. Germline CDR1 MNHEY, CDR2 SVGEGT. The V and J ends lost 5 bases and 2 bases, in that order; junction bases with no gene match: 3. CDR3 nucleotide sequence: TGTGCCAGCAGTGAGACAGGGGGCGCTGGGGCCAACGTCCTGACTTTC. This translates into CASSETGGAGANVLTF.

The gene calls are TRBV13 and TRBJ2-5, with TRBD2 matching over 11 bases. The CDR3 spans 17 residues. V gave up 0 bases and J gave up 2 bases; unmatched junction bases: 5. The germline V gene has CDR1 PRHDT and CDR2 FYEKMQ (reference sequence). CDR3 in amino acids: CASSLGPLAGGQETQYF. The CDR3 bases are TGTGCCAGCAGCTTAGGCCCCCTAGCGGGGGGACAAGAGACCCAGTACTTC.

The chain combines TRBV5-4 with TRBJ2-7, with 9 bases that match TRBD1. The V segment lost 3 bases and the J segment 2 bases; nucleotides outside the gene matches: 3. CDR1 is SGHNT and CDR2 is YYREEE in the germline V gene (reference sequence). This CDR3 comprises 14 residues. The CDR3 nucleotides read TGTGCCAGCAGCTGGGGGACAGGGCCCTACGAGCAGTACTTC. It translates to CASSWGTGPYEQYF. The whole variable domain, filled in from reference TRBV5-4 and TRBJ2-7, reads ETGVTQSPTHLIKTRGQQVTLRCSSQSGHNTVSWYQQALGQGPQFIFQYYREEENGRGNFPPRFSGLQFPNYSSELNVNALELDDSALYLCASSWGTGPYEQYFGPGTRLTVT.

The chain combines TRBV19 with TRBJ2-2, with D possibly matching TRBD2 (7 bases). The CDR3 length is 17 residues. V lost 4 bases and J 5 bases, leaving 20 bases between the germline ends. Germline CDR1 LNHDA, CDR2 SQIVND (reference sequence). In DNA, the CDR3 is TGTGCCAGTAGTAACGTCCGGGGGGCGGTGAATACCGGGGAGCTGTTTTTT. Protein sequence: CASSNVRGAVNTGELFF.

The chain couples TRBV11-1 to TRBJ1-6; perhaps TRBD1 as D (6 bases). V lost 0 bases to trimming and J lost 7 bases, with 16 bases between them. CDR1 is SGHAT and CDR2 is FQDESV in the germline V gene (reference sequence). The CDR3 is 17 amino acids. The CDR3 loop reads CASSLAGPWTVNSPLHF. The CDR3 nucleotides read TGTGCCAGCAGCTTAGCCGGACCTTGGACAGTAAATTCACCCCTCCACTTT.